This passage covers 29 T cell receptor beta chains from one sample sequenced in a study of Tregs in tolerant kidney transplant recipients (dated 2019 in TCRdb). The library came from the immunoSEQ multiplex PCR assay. TCRdb holds this immuneACCESS table with in-frame rearrangements only. Some clones are missing; in checked studies, unresolved V genes explain under half, and the rest has no known cause. Across this sample there are 85,000 to 100,000 clones, with over 85% seen only once. 0.46% of the sample rests with the top ten. The sample's time point label, decoded: blood sample drawn before combined kidney and bone marrow transplant. Material: CD4+ T cells from blood, obtained before the transplant. The receptors were sampled from a human donor who received a combined kidney and bone marrow transplant.

J is TRBJ2-3 and V is TRBV11-3, with 8 nucleotides matching TRBD2. V dropped 4 bases and J dropped 3; count of bases not matched to a gene: 6. Per the germline V gene, CDR1 is SGHNT and CDR2 is YENEEA. The CDR3 has 15 amino acids. As DNA, the CDR3 is TGTGCCAGCAGCTCCCTCAGCGGGAGTACAGATACGCAGTATTTT. It is translated as CASSSLSGSTDTQYF.

This clone was seen only once. This sequence joins TRBV13 and TRBJ2-7; TRBD2 matches 7 bases. Trimming at V came to 1 base and at J to 5 bases, leaving 8 bases not matched to a gene. The germline V gene has CDR1 PRHDT and CDR2 FYEKMQ (reference sequence). CDR3 length: 15 amino acids. The CDR3, as DNA: TGTGCCAGCAGCTTAGACTGGGAGGGGTTCCACGAGCAGTACTTC. It yields the protein CASSLDWEGFHEQYF.

This clone was seen a few times. The genes are TRBV18 and TRBJ1-1; D uncertain. Germline V gene lookup returns CDR1 KGHSH and CDR2 LQKENI. V lost 2 bases and J 1 base, leaving 5 bases between the germline ends. This CDR3 is 13 amino acids long. As DNA, the CDR3 is TGTGCCAGCTCACCAGAGGAGAACACTGAAGCTTTCTTT. This encodes CASSPEENTEAFF.

This chain joins TRBV18 and TRBJ2-7; 8 nucleotides align to TRBD2. J lost 0 bases, V lost 3 bases, and 4 bases had no gene match. This CDR3 comprises 15 residues. Per germline, CDR1 KGHSH and CDR2 LQKENI. This CDR3 is CASSPPGGSSYEQYF. As DNA, the CDR3 is TGTGCCAGCTCACCCCCGGGGGGGAGCTCCTACGAGCAGTACTTC.

In DNA form, the CDR3 reads TGTGCCAGCAGCGTAGCTACTAGCGGGGGGGCAGCCAACGGGGAGCTGTTTTTT. It encodes CASSVATSGGAANGELFF. The chain links TRBV9 to TRBJ2-2, with 13 bases that match TRBD2. This CDR3 spans 18 amino acids. V was pared by 0 bases and J by 7 bases, with 9 bases of the junction left unmatched. Germline V gives CDR1 SGDLS, CDR2 YYNGEE.

Notes on this clone: This specimen includes other DNA sequences encoding the same CDR3. V gene TRBV7-7 combines with J gene TRBJ1-6; D is unclear. The V end lost 8 bases, the J end lost 5 bases, and 31 bases lay between the germline ends. The length of the CDR3 is 20 residues. The germline V gene encodes CDR1 SSHAT and CDR2 FNYEAQ (reference sequence). The CDR3, as DNA: TGTGCCAGCCTCCCACCTATGCGGGTTTGTACGAGAATCGATAATTCACCCCTCCACTTT. It is translated as CASLPPMRVCTRIDNSPLHF. The whole variable domain, filled in from reference TRBV7-7 and TRBJ1-6, reads GAGVSQSPRYKVTKRGQDVTLRCDPISSHATLYWYQQALGQGPEFLTYFNYEAQPDKSGLPSDRFSAERPEGSISTLTIQRTEQRDSAMYRCASLPPMRVCTRIDNSPLHFGNGTRLTVT.

The chain links TRBV5-4 to TRBJ2-1, with 11 bases fitting TRBD2. CDR1 and CDR2 (germline): SGHNT, YYREEE (reference sequence). V gave up 5 bases and J gave up 6 bases; unmatched junction bases: 13. The CDR3 sequence is 17 residues long. CDR3 in amino acids: CASRNNKIAGGGNEQFF. In nucleotides, the CDR3 is TGTGCCAGCAGAAACAATAAAATAGCGGGGGGGGGCAATGAGCAGTTCTTC.

This clone occurred once. This chain links TRBV7-9 with TRBJ1-1; D possibly corresponds to TRBD1 (6 bases). Germline CDR1 and CDR2: SEHNR and FQNEAQ (reference sequence). The CDR3 sequence is 14 residues long. Trimming cost V 0 bases and J 7 bases, with 12 bases left between them. The CDR3 nucleotides read TGTGCCAGCAGCTTAGCTCGGGGGGCTGATGAAGCTTTCTTT. It codes for CASSLARGADEAFF.

This clone was seen a single time. The chain combines TRBV11-2 with TRBJ1-1, with no clear D. CDR1 and CDR2 (germline): SGHAT, FQNNGV. The CDR3 sequence is 16 residues long. V was trimmed by 5 bases and J by 0 bases, leaving 16 bases between them. The CDR3 bases are TGTGCCAGCAGCCAAGGGTGGGAGGGCATGAACACTGAAGCTTTCTTT. This gives the protein CASSQGWEGMNTEAFF.

This clone was observed a handful of times. The chain couples TRBV6-1 to TRBJ1-2, with TRBD1 as a possible D gene (6 bases). The V end lost 6 bases, the J end lost 7 bases, and 21 bases lay between the germline ends. The CDR3 runs to 15 residues. Looked up from germline, CDR1 is MNHNS and CDR2 is SASEGT. The CDR3 coding sequence is TGTGCCAGCAGGGAACCCGGGGGGGGCTCAAGTGGCTACACCTTC. Translated: CASREPGGGSSGYTF.

This clone was counted a single time. This chain links TRBV27 with TRBJ2-1; TRBD2 might be the D (6 bases). Trimming pared 7 bases from V and 7 bases from J, leaving 20 bases between. The V gene's germline CDR1 is MNHEY and CDR2 SMNVEV (reference sequence). CDR3 length: 15 amino acids. CDR3 sequence reads: CASIGRAGGGNEQFF. In DNA form, the CDR3 reads TGTGCCAGCATAGGGCGCGCCGGGGGTGGGAATGAGCAGTTCTTC.

The chain has TRBV7-2 and TRBJ1-5; TRBD1 aligns across 7 bases. The CDR3 length is 14 residues. Germline V gene data show CDR1 as SGHTA and CDR2 as FQGNSA. The ends lost 3 bases at V and 8 bases at J; junction bases unmatched: 7. CDR3 sequence: CASSFRQGMEPQHF. The CDR3 DNA sequence: TGTGCCAGCAGCTTCAGACAGGGCATGGAGCCCCAGCATTTT.

The chain combines TRBV5-1 with TRBJ1-5, with TRBD1 matching 11 bases. CDR1 SGHRS and CDR2 YFSETQ come from the germline V gene. The J segment lost 5 bases and the V segment lost 0 bases, leaving 4 bases of the junction unmatched. This CDR3 comprises 16 residues. The CDR3 sequence is CASSLGTGGGDQPQHF. In nucleotides, the CDR3 is TGCGCCAGCAGCTTGGGGACAGGGGGCGGAGATCAGCCCCAGCATTTT.

The chain has TRBV7-3 and TRBJ2-2; 7 bases agree with TRBD2. Germline CDR1 SGHTA, CDR2 FQGTGA. This CDR3 is built from 15 residues. J gave up 1 base and V 2 bases, and 1 base lay outside the gene matches. This CDR3 reads CASSLWGGNTGELFF. Here the CDR3 DNA reads TGTGCCAGCAGCTTATGGGGGGGGAACACCGGGGAGCTGTTTTTT.

Concerning this clone: The germline gene is not matched at one end of the junction; a read error may be the cause. Different DNA sequences within this sample yield the same CDR3. The chain is built from TRBV5-4 and TRBJ1-6; 7 bases are shared with TRBD1. The length of the CDR3 is 15 residues. Germline V gene data show CDR1 as SGHNT and CDR2 as YYREEE (reference sequence). CDR3 in amino acids: CASSSVTGDYSPLHF. As DNA, the CDR3 is TGTGCCAGCAGTTCTGTAACAGGGGATTATTCCCCCCTCCACTTT. Full variable domain (rest looked up from reference TRBV5-4 and TRBJ1-6): ETGVTQSPTHLIKTRGQQVTLRCSSQSGHNTVSWYQQALGQGPQFIFQYYREEENGRGNFPPRFSGLQFPNYSSELNVNALELDDSALYLCASSSVTGDYSPLHFGNGTRLTVT.

V gene TRBV19 combines with J gene TRBJ1-3; D gene unclear. The germline gives CDR1 LNHDA, CDR2 SQIVND (reference sequence). The ends were cut back, 6 bases at V and 0 bases at J, with 15 bases in the middle. The CDR3 covers 16 residues. CDR3 protein: CASSIPYGSSGNTIYF. DNA of the CDR3: TGTGCCAGTAGCATACCCTATGGGAGCTCTGGAAACACCATATATTTT. The full variable domain, completed using reference TRBV19 and TRBJ1-3, is DGGITQSPKYLFRKEGQNVTLSCEQNLNHDAMYWYRQDPGQGLRLIYYSQIVNDFQKGDIAEGYSVSREKKESFPLTVTSAQKNPTAFYLCASSIPYGSSGNTIYFGEGSWLTVV.

V usage is TRBV6-5 and J usage is TRBJ1-4; tentative D call: TRBD1 (6 bases). V was clipped by 4 bases and J by 3 bases, with 9 bases between them. Germline CDR1 MNHEY, CDR2 SVGAGI. There are 14 residues in the CDR3. CDR3 loop: CASSLQGANEKLFF. CDR3 bases: TGTGCCAGCAGTTTACAGGGAGCTAATGAAAAACTGTTTTTT.

The rearrangement links TRBV27 to TRBJ1-5; perhaps TRBD1 as D (6 bases). V was pared by 1 base and J by 6 bases, with 16 bases between. The germline V gene has CDR1 MNHEY and CDR2 SMNVEV (reference sequence). The CDR3 covers 16 residues. CDR3 sequence reads: CASSLLGAPVGQPQHF. CDR3 DNA sequence: TGTGCCAGCAGTTTATTGGGGGCGCCCGTTGGTCAGCCCCAGCATTTT.

The CDR3 bases are TGTGCCAGCAGTGAAGCCCAGGTCCTCGGAGCTTTCTTT. Encoded protein: CASSEAQVLGAFF. The V and J genes are TRBV6-1 and TRBJ1-1; D gene ambiguous. The V end lost 0 bases, the J end lost 10 bases, and 12 bases lay between the germline ends. The CDR3 has 13 residues. Germline assignment: CDR1 MNHNS and CDR2 SASEGT.

V is TRBV18 and J is TRBJ1-1, with a weak D call TRBD1 (5 bases). V dropped 6 bases and J dropped 5 bases, with 16 bases sitting between them. In germline, CDR1 is KGHSH, CDR2 LQKENI. This CDR3 comprises 14 residues. DNA for the CDR3: TGTGCCAGCTCGCCCGGGGGTTCGAGGACTGAAGCTTTCTTT. Its translation: CASSPGGSRTEAFF.

This clone occurred once. The genes are TRBV21-1 and TRBJ2-2; the D segment call TRBD1 is taken from the table without a DNA check. TRBV21-1 constitutes a pseudogene. The length of the CDR3 is 16 residues. CDR3 amino acids: CASSNPRTGLTGELFF. CDR3 DNA sequence: TGTGCCAGCAGCAACCCCAGGACAGGTCTAACCGGGGAGCTGTTTTTT.

This chain uses TRBV6-6 with TRBJ2-7; 7 bases map to TRBD1. This CDR3 contains 14 residues. Germline CDR1 reads MNHNY; CDR2 reads SVGAGI (reference sequence). Losses at the gene ends were 6 bases for V and 0 bases for J; bases not matched to a gene: 5. CDR3 nucleotides: TGTGCCAGCAGGGCACAGGGGAACTCCTACGAGCAGTACTTC. Its protein product is CASRAQGNSYEQYF.

The rearrangement links TRBV6-5 to TRBJ2-1; a weak D match, TRBD1 (6 bases). Per germline, CDR1 MNHEY and CDR2 SVGAGI. V lost 3 bases and J 7 bases, leaving 16 bases between the germline ends. This CDR3 contains 15 residues. The CDR3 is CASSYRSAGVNEQFF. CDR3 in DNA: TGTGCCAGCAGTTATAGATCGGCAGGGGTGAATGAGCAGTTCTTC.

This chain uses TRBV4-2 with TRBJ2-1; D uncertain. The CDR3 totals 13 residues. With 1 base removed from V and 10 bases from J, the gap between germline ends came to 11 bases. Germline V gives CDR1 LGHNA, CDR2 YNFKEQ. CDR3 nucleotide sequence: TGTGCCAGCAGCCAAGTGGTCGTCAGGGAGCAGTTCTTC. Translation: CASSQVVVREQFF.

The genes are TRBV29-1 and TRBJ1-1, with a possible D match to TRBD1 (5 bases). This CDR3 spans 14 amino acids. V lost 2 bases to trimming and J lost 4 bases, with 14 bases between them. Germline CDR1 and CDR2: SQVTM and ANQGSEA. CDR3 residues: CSVEHWTRGTEAFF. The CDR3 DNA reads as TGCAGCGTTGAACATTGGACTAGGGGCACTGAAGCTTTCTTT. The full variable domain, rest sourced from reference TRBV29-1 and TRBJ1-1, is SAVISQKPSRDICQRGTSLTIQCQVDSQVTMMFWYRQQPGQSLTLIATANQGSEATYESGFVIDKFPISRPNLTFSTLTVSNMSPEDSSIYLCSVEHWTRGTEAFFGQGTRLTVV.

The chain employs TRBV19 and TRBJ1-5; 9 bases are shared with TRBD1. The CDR3 runs 17 residues. V lost 5 bases and J lost 4; bases outside the gene matches: 12. Per germline, CDR1 LNHDA and CDR2 SQIVND (reference sequence). The CDR3 spells CASSRTGDVVGNQPQHF. For the CDR3, the DNA is TGTGCCAGTAGTCGGACAGGGGATGTTGTGGGAAATCAGCCCCAGCATTTT.

This clone was counted once. This sequence joins TRBV7-2 and TRBJ2-5; D is perhaps TRBD2 (7 bases). The CDR3 contains 15 residues. CDR1 is SGHTA, CDR2 FQGNSA, per germline. Trimming left V 1 base short and J 7 bases short, with 16 bases between. Here the CDR3 reads CASSLGRGRPGTQYF. The CDR3 DNA reads TGTGCCAGCAGCTTAGGGCGGGGGCGTCCAGGGACCCAGTACTTC.

The chain employs TRBV5-6 and TRBJ1-2; 9 bases line up with TRBD1. The CDR3 contains 12 residues. Germline loops: CDR1 SGHDT, CDR2 YYEEEE. V dropped 0 bases and J dropped 11; count of bases not matched to a gene: 2. Written as DNA, the CDR3 is TGTGCCAGCAGCTTGGGGGGACAGGGTTACACCTTC. Protein product: CASSLGGQGYTF.

The V gene is TRBV15, the J gene TRBJ2-3, with TRBD2 identical over 7 bases. CDR1 is LNHNV and CDR2 is YYDKDF in the germline V gene (reference sequence). V lost 3 bases and J lost 3; bases outside the gene matches: 12. The CDR3 length is 17 residues. This CDR3 is CATSREKRLALTDTQYF. As DNA, the CDR3 is TGTGCCACCAGCAGGGAAAAACGACTAGCTTTGACAGATACGCAGTATTTT.